The 5 T cell receptor beta chains below were found in one sample sequenced in a study of Graves' ophthalmopathy and Graves' hyperthyroidism. Investigators amplified TCR beta CDR3 regions from RNA transcripts. First-round RT-PCR relied on HTBI primers, and a second-round multiplex PCR came next. MiXCR, applied by TCRdb to the multiplex PCR reads, yields one record per CDR3 protein. Of about 1.2 million distinct CDR3 sequences in the sample, 36% were seen once. Sample: peripheral blood or thyroid tissue (not recorded which). The receptors shown here come from an adult man with Graves' hyperthyroidism.

A remark on this clonotype: This could be a read error, since a much larger clone is one nucleotide away. This sequence joins TRBV20-1 and TRBJ1-2; D remains unclear. V was trimmed by 3 bases and J by 8 bases, leaving 13 bases between them. Per germline, CDR1 DFQATT and CDR2 SNEGSKA (reference sequence). The CDR3 is made up of 12 amino acids. In DNA form, the CDR3 reads TGCAGTGCTAGGGGGATGGGTGCGGGCTACACCTTC. It yields the protein CSARGMGAGYTF.

This clonotype has a handful of counts. V usage is TRBV4-1 and J usage is TRBJ2-5; D possibly corresponds to TRBD1 (5 bases). The CDR3 runs 16 residues. CDR1 and CDR2 from the germline V gene are MGHRA and YSYEKL. V was clipped by 1 base and J by 0 bases, with 12 bases between them. In DNA, the CDR3 is TGCGCCAGCAGCCAAGTGGGCAGGGCCGACCAAGAGACCCAGTACTTC. Its protein is CASSQVGRADQETQYF.

With regard to this clonotype: The conserved closing phenylalanine or tryptophan is absent in this CDR3, likely reflecting a read error. This chain joins TRBV11-2 and TRBJ1-1; 9 bases line up with TRBD1. The CDR3 totals 14 residues. J was trimmed by 0 bases and V by 4 bases; bases with no gene match: 0. CDR1 is SGHAT, CDR2 FQNNGV, per germline. CDR3 protein: CASSYRGLNTEAFL. The CDR3 region has the DNA TGTGCCAGCAGCTACAGGGGGCTGAACACTGAAGCTTTCCTT.

The chain couples TRBV5-4 to TRBJ1-5, with a weak D call TRBD1 (5 bases). Germline values: CDR1 SGHNT, CDR2 YYREEE (reference sequence). This CDR3 has 13 residues. Between the trimmed V and J ends, which lost 2 bases and 14 bases, there was a span of 17 bases. Here the CDR3 DNA reads TGTGCCAGCAGCTTAGAGGGGAGCATATACGAGCATTTT. This encodes CASSLEGSIYEHF.

This clonotype has ten or more counts. This chain links TRBV5-1 with TRBJ1-2; 8 bases are a match to TRBD1. The V gene's germline CDR1 is SGHRS and CDR2 YFSETQ. V trimming: 4 bases; J trimming: 8 bases; junction bases outside the gene matches: 13. CDR3 size: 15 residues. Written as DNA, the CDR3 is TGCGCCAGCAGCCCGCGCGACAGGGGAGGATCAGGCTACACCTTC. It codes for CASSPRDRGGSGYTF.